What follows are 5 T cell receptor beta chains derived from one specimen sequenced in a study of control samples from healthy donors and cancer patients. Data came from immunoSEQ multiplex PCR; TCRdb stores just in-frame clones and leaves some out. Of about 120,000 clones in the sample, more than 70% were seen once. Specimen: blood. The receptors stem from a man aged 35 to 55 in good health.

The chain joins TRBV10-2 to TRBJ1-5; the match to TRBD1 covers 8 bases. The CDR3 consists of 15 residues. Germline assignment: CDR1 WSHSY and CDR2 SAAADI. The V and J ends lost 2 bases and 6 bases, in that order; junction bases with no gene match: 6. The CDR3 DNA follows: TGCGCCAGCAGTGAGCGCACCAGGGGGCCTCAGCCCCAGCATTTT. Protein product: CASSERTRGPQPQHF.

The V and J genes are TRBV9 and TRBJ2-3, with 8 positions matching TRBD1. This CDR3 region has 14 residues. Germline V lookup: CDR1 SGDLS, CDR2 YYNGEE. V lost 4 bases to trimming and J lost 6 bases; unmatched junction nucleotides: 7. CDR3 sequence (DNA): TGTGCCAGCAGCCCAAAGACAGGGGTCGATACGCAGTATTTT. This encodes CASSPKTGVDTQYF.

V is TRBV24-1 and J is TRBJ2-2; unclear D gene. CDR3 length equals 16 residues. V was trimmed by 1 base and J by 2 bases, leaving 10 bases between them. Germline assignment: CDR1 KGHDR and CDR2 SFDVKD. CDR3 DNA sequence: TGTGCCACCAGTGATTTCACAGCCTCAAACACCGGGGAGCTGTTTTTT. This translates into CATSDFTASNTGELFF.

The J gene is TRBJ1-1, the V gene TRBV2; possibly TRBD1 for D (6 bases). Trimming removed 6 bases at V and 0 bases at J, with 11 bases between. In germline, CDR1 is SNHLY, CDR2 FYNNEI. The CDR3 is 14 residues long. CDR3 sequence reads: CASSGQSLNTEAFF. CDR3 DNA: TGTGCCAGCAGCGGACAGTCACTGAACACTGAAGCTTTCTTT.

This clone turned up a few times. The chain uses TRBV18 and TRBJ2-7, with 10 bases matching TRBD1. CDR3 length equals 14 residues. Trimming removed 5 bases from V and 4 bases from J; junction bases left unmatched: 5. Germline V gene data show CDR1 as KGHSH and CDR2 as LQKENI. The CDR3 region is CASSSGTGEYEQYF. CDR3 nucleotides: TGTGCCAGCTCATCTGGGACAGGGGAATACGAGCAGTACTTC.